The 5 T cell receptor beta chains given below trace back to one sample, sequenced in a study of T cell responses to AZD1222 COVID-19 vaccine. Using immunoSEQ multiplex PCR, the repertoire was profiled, and TCRdb retains in-frame clones only, with some absent. Of about 150,000 clones in the sample, approximately 90% were seen once. Sequencing was performed on peripheral blood, taken on day 0 of AZD1222 vaccination. The receptors come from an adult in good health.

This rearrangement joins TRBV12-3 or TRBV12-4 to TRBJ1-2; 7 positions agree with TRBD1. This CDR3 is built from 13 residues. Trimming cost V 7 bases and J 8 bases; bases outside gene matches: 10. This chain's CDR3 is CASTIRQGRGYTF. CDR3 nucleotide sequence: TGTGCCAGCACCATCCGACAGGGCCGGGGCTACACCTTC.

The chain employs TRBV27 and TRBJ2-5; D gene unclear. The CDR3 contains 11 residues. Germline V gives CDR1 MNHEY, CDR2 SMNVEV (reference sequence). The ends were cut back, 4 bases at V and 5 bases at J, with 5 bases in the middle. CDR3 region: CASSSAETQYF. The CDR3 region has the DNA TGTGCCAGCAGTTCAGCGGAGACCCAGTACTTC.

The chain joins TRBV29-1 to TRBJ2-1; weak D call: TRBD2 (6 bases). The CDR3 runs to 15 residues. The germline V and J ends were trimmed by 1 base and 0 bases, with 10 bases remaining between them. Germline V CDR1 and CDR2: SQVTM, ANQGSEA. The CDR3 region has the DNA TGCAGCGTTGAAGGCGGGGAGAGCTCCTACAATGAGCAGTTCTTC. Translating it yields CSVEGGESSYNEQFF.

V usage is TRBV28 and J usage is TRBJ1-1; D remains unclear. V shed 7 bases and J shed 4 bases, with 16 bases lying between them. Germline-derived CDR1 and CDR2 are MDHEN and SYDVKM. The CDR3 totals 14 residues. Here the CDR3 DNA reads TGTGCCAGCACCCTTCCCCAACCCAGCACTGAAGCTTTCTTT. This translates into CASTLPQPSTEAFF. The full variable domain, rest sourced from reference TRBV28 and TRBJ1-1, is DVKVTQSSRYLVKRTGEKVFLECVQDMDHENMFWYRQDPGLGLRLIYFSYDVKMKEKGDIPEGYSVSREKKERFSLILESASTNQTSMYLCASTLPQPSTEAFFGQGTRLTVV.

The chain couples TRBV19 to TRBJ2-1, with 10 bases aligning to TRBD2. There are 16 residues in the CDR3. Per the germline V gene, CDR1 is LNHDA and CDR2 is SQIVND (reference sequence). V shed 8 bases, J shed 1 base, and the junction held 8 bases outside the gene matches. CDR3 region: CASRTSGRLSYNEQFF. CDR3 sequence (DNA): TGTGCCAGTCGGACTAGCGGCCGACTTTCCTACAATGAGCAGTTCTTC.